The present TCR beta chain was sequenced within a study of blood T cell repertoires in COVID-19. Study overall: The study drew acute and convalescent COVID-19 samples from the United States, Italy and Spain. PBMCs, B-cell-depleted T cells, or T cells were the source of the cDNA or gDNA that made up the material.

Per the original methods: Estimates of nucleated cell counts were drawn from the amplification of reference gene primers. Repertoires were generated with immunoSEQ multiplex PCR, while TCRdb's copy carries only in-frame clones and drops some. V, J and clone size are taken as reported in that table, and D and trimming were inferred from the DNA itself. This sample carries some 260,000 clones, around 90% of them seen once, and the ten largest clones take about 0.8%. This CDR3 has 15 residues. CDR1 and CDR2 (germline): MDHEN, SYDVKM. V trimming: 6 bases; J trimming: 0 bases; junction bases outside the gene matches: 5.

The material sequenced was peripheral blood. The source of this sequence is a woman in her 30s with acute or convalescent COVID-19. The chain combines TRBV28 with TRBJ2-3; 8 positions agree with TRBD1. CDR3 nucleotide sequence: TGTGCCAGCAGCTACCGACAGGGGAGCACAGATACGCAGTATTTT. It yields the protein CASSYRQGSTDTQYF.